The 9 T cell receptor beta chains presented below share a single source sample, sequenced in a study of cytomegalovirus exposure and HLA in healthy donors. The PCR employed 60 Vbeta primers together with 13 Jbeta primers. Produced via immunoSEQ multiplex PCR; TCRdb's table is partial and in-frame only. The sample yields approximately 200,000 clones, about 85% seen once. The sequencing sample was made of PBMCs. The receptors were sampled from a human donor in good health.

The chain uses TRBV7-9 and TRBJ2-5, with 9 positions matching TRBD2. The CDR3 is 16 residues long. J was trimmed by 5 bases and V by 5 bases; bases with no gene match: 12. In germline, CDR1 is SEHNR, CDR2 FQNEAQ (reference sequence). This CDR3 is CASSASPSGRPETQYF. CDR3 DNA sequence: TGTGCCAGCAGCGCGTCCCCCAGCGGGAGGCCCGAGACCCAGTACTTC.

This rearrangement joins TRBV18 to TRBJ1-2; a possible D gene is TRBD1 (5 bases). V lost 3 bases, J lost 5 bases, and 22 bases lay in between. This CDR3 region has 17 residues. In germline, CDR1 is KGHSH, CDR2 LQKENI. This chain's CDR3 is CASSPAIRQGRGYGYTF. The CDR3 bases are TGTGCCAGCTCACCGGCGATTAGGCAGGGCCGGGGGTATGGCTACACCTTC.

In DNA form, the CDR3 reads TGTGCCAGCAGTTTATCCAGGCCGTCCGGGGAGCTGTTTTTT. It codes for CASSLSRPSGELFF. This chain connects TRBV27 to TRBJ2-2, with no clear D. V was clipped by 0 bases and J by 6 bases, with 8 bases between them. Looked up from germline, CDR1 is MNHEY and CDR2 is SMNVEV (reference sequence). The length of the CDR3 is 14 residues.

The chain has TRBV2 and TRBJ2-7; D uncertain. The ends were cut back, 7 bases at V and 2 bases at J, with 15 bases in the middle. This CDR3 has 14 residues. Per germline, CDR1 SNHLY and CDR2 FYNNEI. This chain's CDR3 is CASNDRGTTYEQYF. For the CDR3, the DNA is TGTGCCAGCAACGACCGCGGCACCACCTACGAGCAGTACTTC.

This clone showed up just once. The chain is built from TRBV2 and TRBJ1-2; 12 nucleotides match TRBD1. Losses at the gene ends were 6 bases for V and 6 bases for J; bases not matched to a gene: 5. This CDR3 has 14 amino acids. Germline V gene lookup returns CDR1 SNHLY and CDR2 FYNNEI. The CDR3 sequence is CASRERDRGHGYTF. The DNA for the CDR3 is TGTGCCAGCAGGGAAAGGGACAGGGGGCATGGCTACACCTTC. Supplemented by reference TRBV2 and TRBJ1-2, the full variable domain reads EPEVTQTPSHQVTQMGQEVILRCVPISNHLYFYWYRQILGQKVEFLVSFYNNEISEKSEIFDDQFSVERPDGSNFTLKIRSTKLEDSAMYFCASRERDRGHGYTFGSGTRLTVV.

V is TRBV27 and J is TRBJ1-1; 7 nucleotides agree with TRBD1. Germline CDR1 MNHEY, CDR2 SMNVEV (reference sequence). V trimming: 6 bases; J trimming: 1 base; junction bases outside the gene matches: 14. CDR3 length equals 17 residues. The CDR3 reads CASRSMGETGPNTEAFF. In nucleotides, the CDR3 is TGTGCCAGCAGGTCAATGGGAGAGACAGGGCCGAACACTGAAGCTTTCTTT.

This chain links TRBV5-1 with TRBJ2-2; no clear D. Germline lookup yields CDR1 SGHRS and CDR2 YFSETQ. The CDR3 is 14 residues long. Trimming removed 4 bases from V and 1 base from J, with 8 bases in between. In nucleotides, the CDR3 is TGCGCCAGCAGCGAGCGTATGAACACCGGGGAGCTGTTTTTT. Translated: CASSERMNTGELFF.

This chain links TRBV11-2 with TRBJ1-4, with 8 bases identical to TRBD1. This CDR3 spans 14 amino acids. J was trimmed by 7 bases and V by 5 bases; bases with no gene match: 6. The germline gives CDR1 SGHAT, CDR2 FQNNGV. The CDR3 sequence is CASSPGTGREKLFF. The CDR3 DNA is TGTGCCAGCAGCCCCGGGACAGGTCGTGAAAAACTGTTTTTT.

This chain uses TRBV30 with TRBJ1-3; D is unresolved. The CDR3 has 13 residues. Germline CDR1 GTSNPN, CDR2 SVGIG (reference sequence). Trimming took 5 bases from V and 4 from J, leaving 12 bases between them. In DNA, the CDR3 is TGTGCCTGGTCGACAAGCTCAGGAAACACCATATATTTT. This codes for CAWSTSSGNTIYF. The entire variable domain, with the rest obtained from reference TRBV30 and TRBJ1-3, is as follows: SQTIHQWPATLVQPVGSPLSLECTVEGTSNPNLYWYRQAAGRGLQLLFYSVGIGQISSEVPQNLSASRPQDRQFILSSKKLLLSDSGFYLCAWSTSSGNTIYFGEGSWLTVV.